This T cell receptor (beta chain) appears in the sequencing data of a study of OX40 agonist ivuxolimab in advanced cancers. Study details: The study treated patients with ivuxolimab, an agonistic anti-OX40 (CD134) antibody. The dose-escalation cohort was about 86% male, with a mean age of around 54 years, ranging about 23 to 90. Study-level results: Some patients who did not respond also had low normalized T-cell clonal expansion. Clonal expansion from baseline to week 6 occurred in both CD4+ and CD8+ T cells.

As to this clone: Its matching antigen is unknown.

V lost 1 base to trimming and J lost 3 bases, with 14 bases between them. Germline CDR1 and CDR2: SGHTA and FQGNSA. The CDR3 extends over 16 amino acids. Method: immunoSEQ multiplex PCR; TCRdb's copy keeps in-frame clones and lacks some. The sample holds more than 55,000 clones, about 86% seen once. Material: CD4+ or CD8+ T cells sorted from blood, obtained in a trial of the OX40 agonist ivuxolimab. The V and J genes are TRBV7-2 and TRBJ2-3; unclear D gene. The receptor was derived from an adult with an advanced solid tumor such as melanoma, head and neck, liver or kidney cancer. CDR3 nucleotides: TGTGCCAGCAGCTTAGACTCCAAGATCATAACAGATACGCAGTATTTT. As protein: CASSLDSKIITDTQYF.